This T cell receptor beta chain emerged from a study of blood T cell repertoires in COVID-19. Across the whole study: Samples of COVID-19 (acute and convalescent) were obtained from the United States, Italy and Spain.

This clone was seen a single time. This CDR3 has 16 amino acids. Germline V gene sequence: CDR1 MGHDK, CDR2 SYGVNS. Trimming left V 0 bases short and J 1 base short, with 9 bases between. TCRdb's table, derived via immunoSEQ multiplex PCR, lists solely in-frame clones and lacks some. The sample carries about 52,000 clones, approximately 83% recorded once. V gene TRBV25-1 combines with J gene TRBJ1-4; D is unresolved. The receptor was isolated from a man older than 75 with COVID-19, enrolled during active disease. The sample comprised peripheral blood. DNA for the CDR3: TGTGCCAGCAGTGAATATGGCCTTGGAACTAATGAAAAACTGTTTTTT. Translating gives CASSEYGLGTNEKLFF.